What follows describes a single T cell receptor (beta chain). What it binds is unknown. These data come from a study of identical twins. Study conclusions and caveats: Twin pairs had excess sharing that was weaker in beta out-of-frame sequences.

TCRdb independently ran MiXCR on the 5' RACE reads; one entry per CDR3 protein. Of some 730,000 distinct CDR3 sequences detected, around a sixth appear once; the ten largest clones hold about an eighth. There are 15 residues in the CDR3. Germline CDR1 and CDR2: LGHDT and YNNKEL (reference sequence). With V trimmed by 6 bases and J by 7 bases, 7 bases remained unmatched. The same specimen was also included in a second study, on T cells expressing NK-cell markers.

The TCR originated in a woman aged 18-29 years in good health. The sample taken for sequencing was PBMCs. The chain has TRBV3-1 and TRBJ2-2, with 11 bases aligning to TRBD1. The CDR3 loop is CASSRWTGGSGELFF. In DNA form, the CDR3 reads TGTGCCAGCAGTCGATGGACAGGGGGCAGCGGGGAGCTGTTTTTT.